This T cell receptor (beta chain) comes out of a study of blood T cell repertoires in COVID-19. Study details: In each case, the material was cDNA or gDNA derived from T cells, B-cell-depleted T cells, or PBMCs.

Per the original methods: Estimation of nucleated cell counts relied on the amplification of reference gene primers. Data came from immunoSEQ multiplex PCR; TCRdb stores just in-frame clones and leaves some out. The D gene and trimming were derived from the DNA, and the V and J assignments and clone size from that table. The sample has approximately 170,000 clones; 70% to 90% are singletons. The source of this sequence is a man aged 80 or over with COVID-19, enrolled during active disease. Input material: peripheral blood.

CDR3 loop: CASSQPRGRNTEAFF. CDR3 coding DNA: TGTGCCAGCAGCCAGCCCAGAGGGAGGAACACTGAAGCTTTCTTT. V is TRBV14 and J is TRBJ1-1; D gene uncertain. The germline CDR1 and CDR2 sequences are SGHDN and FVKESK. V was shortened by 3 bases and J by 1 base, with 12 bases between the two germline ends. The CDR3 sequence is 15 residues long.